What follows are 8 T cell receptor beta chains derived from one specimen sequenced in a study of shared clonotypes between healthy human individuals (dated by TCRdb to about 2020). Libraries came from the immunoSEQ multiplex PCR assay. TCRdb mirrors the immuneACCESS table, restricted to in-frame sequences. Some clones are absent from its copies; in checked studies, under half trace to an unresolved V gene, and the reason for the others is unknown. This sample has 2 million to 2.5 million clones in its table, and around 92% of those were observed once. The ten largest account for approximately 0.41% of the sample. Source material: naive CD4+ T cells from PBMCs. Interpreted using the paper, the cell subset or site label stands for: CD45RA+ positively selected. The receptors shown here come from a man aged 18 to 30 in good health. Some clones in this sample may be carry-over from other donors' samples.

The J gene is TRBJ2-1, the V gene TRBV2; no definite D call. This CDR3 contains 14 residues. V gave up 7 bases and J gave up 4 bases, with 14 bases separating them. Germline values: CDR1 SNHLY, CDR2 FYNNEI. CDR3 bases: TGTGCCAGCAAAAGGGATCCTCCGTACAATGAGCAGTTCTTC. This gives the protein CASKRDPPYNEQFF.

Only one count was recorded for this clone. Other DNA sequences in this specimen translate into the identical CDR3. The chain links TRBV30 to TRBJ2-2; 7 bases align to TRBD2. The CDR3 sequence is 14 residues long. CDR1 is GTSNPN and CDR2 is SVGIG in the germline V gene (reference sequence). V dropped 5 bases and J dropped 0; count of bases not matched to a gene: 3. The CDR3 bases are TGTGCCTGGGGTGGGGGGGCGAACACCGGGGAGCTGTTTTTT. Protein: CAWGGGANTGELFF.

This chain joins TRBV6-5 and TRBJ2-1; TRBD2 aligns across 11 bases. V was clipped by 5 bases and J by 7 bases; unmatched bases: 7. Per the germline V gene, CDR1 is MNHEY and CDR2 is SVGAGI. The CDR3 spans 15 residues. DNA for the CDR3: TGTGCCAGCAGTCACACTAGCGGGAGTAGGAATGAGCAGTTCTTC. This encodes CASSHTSGSRNEQFF.

The CDR3 DNA is TGCGCCTCCAGGGACCCAAGCTCTGGAAACACCATATATTTT. Its translation is CASRDPSSGNTIYF. This chain uses TRBV5-1 with TRBJ1-3; tentative D call: TRBD1 (5 bases). This CDR3 has 14 amino acids. V was trimmed by 10 bases and J by 0 bases, leaving 14 bases between them. Germline V gene sequence: CDR1 SGHRS, CDR2 YFSETQ. Using reference TRBV5-1 and TRBJ1-3 for the parts outside the CDR3, the full variable domain is KAGVTQTPRYLIKTRGQQVTLSCSPISGHRSVSWYQQTPGQGLQFLFEYFSETQRNKGNFPGRFSGRQFSNSRSEMNVSTLELGDSALYLCASRDPSSGNTIYFGEGSWLTVV.

About this clone: This CDR3 is also generated by other DNA sequences in the sample. The J gene is TRBJ1-3, the V gene TRBV18; the D is unclear. CDR1 and CDR2 (germline): KGHSH, LQKENI. The CDR3 loop spans 15 amino acids. V shed 0 bases and J shed 4 bases, with 10 bases lying between them. CDR3 residues: CASSPPPGSGNTIYF. The DNA of the CDR3 is TGTGCCAGCTCACCACCGCCGGGCTCCGGAAACACCATATATTTT.

The rearrangement links TRBV9 to TRBJ2-2; D not certain. Germline CDR1 reads SGDLS; CDR2 reads YYNGEE. V was pared by 4 bases and J by 4 bases, with 14 bases between. This CDR3 region has 15 residues. CDR3 nucleotides: TGTGCCAGCAGCAGGGTAATCTTGGGCACCGGGGAGCTGTTTTTT. Protein sequence: CASSRVILGTGELFF. Full variable domain (missing parts from reference TRBV9 and TRBJ2-2): DSGVTQTPKHLITATGQRVTLRCSPRSGDLSVYWYQQSLDQGLQFLIQYYNGEERAKGNILERFSAQQFPDLHSELNLSSLELGDSALYFCASSRVILGTGELFFGEGSRLTVL.

The rearrangement joins TRBV6-4 to TRBJ2-1; D might be TRBD2 (6 bases). CDR3 length: 15 residues. The V end lost 2 bases, the J end lost 3 bases, and 11 bases lay between the germline ends. The germline gives CDR1 MRHNA, CDR2 SNTAGT. The CDR3 DNA follows: TGTGCCAGCAGTGACGGCGGGGTAGGCTACAATGAGCAGTTCTTC. This sequence encodes CASSDGGVGYNEQFF.

The CDR3 DNA is TGCGCCAGCAGCCTGACAGCACAACTTGAAGCTTTCTTT. It yields the protein CASSLTAQLEAFF. This chain joins TRBV5-1 and TRBJ1-1; TRBD1 is a possible D gene (5 bases). CDR1 is SGHRS, CDR2 YFSETQ, per germline. The V end was cut by 4 bases, the J end by 7 bases, with 14 bases between. The CDR3 consists of 13 residues.